Detailed here is one TCR beta chain. This clone's antigen is unknown. No clone much larger than this one lies a single base away; base qualities are absent. TCRbeta CDR3 regions were amplified from genomic DNA using the immunoSEQ Assay, a bias-controlled multiplex PCR. Per the original workflow: Within the assay, amplification of reference gene primers was used to estimate how many nucleated cells each sample contained. To quantify the absolute abundance of each unique TCRbeta CDR3 rearrangement, sequence reads were collapsed and filtered. For each sample, productive Simpson clonality was calculated by taking the square root of Simpson's diversity index across productive rearrangements. The source is immuneACCESS, and TCRdb retained only in-frame sequences with V and J called. Part of the clones is not carried over; for the studies checked, unresolved V genes explain less than half of this, and the remainder is unexplained. V, J and clone size were drawn from that table, and D and trimming were deduced from the DNA. The sample table shows under 150,000 clones, and roughly 80% are seen once. The ten largest clones represent over 7% of the sample.

Each collaborating institution followed its own protocols to collect whole blood in K2EDTA tubes. For TCRbeta analysis, collaborator samples were shipped as frozen whole blood, as isolated PBMCs, or as DNA extracted from either sample type. This specimen comes from a study of blood T cell repertoires in COVID-19 (TCRdb year 2020). With respect to the entire study: The collaborator samples originated in the United States, Italy and Spain and spanned the acute and convalescent phases of COVID-19. The material from the prospective study consisted of cDNA or gDNA derived from T cells, B-cell-depleted T cells, or PBMCs. Deeply sampled blood TCRbeta repertoires from subjects exposed to, actively infected with, or recovered from COVID-19 were included in the dataset. The repertoires were released in a freely available public database intended as a resource for research on the immune response to SARS-CoV-2. Samples came from the ongoing ImmuneRACE study (first 160 participants) plus 1,254 subjects from 6 global collaborators. A de-identified subject ID, COVID-19 status, age in years and sex were almost always included in the sample metadata. HLA class I and class II types, where available, came from metadata supplied by the sample provider rather than from assay-based typing.

What the study reported, not specific to this receptor: The quantity of clinical and demographic metadata differed by source and by participant and was supplied without curation.

The receptor was derived from a middle-aged man with active or convalescent COVID-19. Sequenced input: peripheral blood.

The CDR3 loop reads CAISEGSGTTYEQYF. The nucleotides are TGTGCCATCAGTGAAGGCAGCGGTACCACCTACGAGCAGTACTTC. Recombination connected TRBV10-3 to TRBJ2-7; TRBD2 is perhaps the D gene, given 5 matching bases. From the cysteine through the phenylalanine, the CDR3 covers 15 amino acids. Of all the DNA, just the CDR3 is kept, 45 bases in frame from base 1. CDR1 and CDR2 are read off the germline V gene as ENHRY and SYGVKD. V is cut by 3 bases and J by 2 bases, and the space between the germline ends is 14 bases.